The rows below give T cell receptor beta chains drawn from one sample of a study of identical twins. TCRdb analysed the 5' RACE reads with MiXCR anew, one entry per CDR3 protein. The sample consists of approximately 500,000 distinct CDR3 sequences, 24% of them appearing once. These data also formed part of another study, on T cells expressing NK-cell markers.

The sample taken for sequencing was CD4+ T cells sorted from blood. These receptors came from a young woman in good health. Each CDR3 is given with its conserved first and last residue. Fields, in order: V gene, D gene, J gene, clone size, CDR3 protein, CDR3 DNA. A D gene is named only where the DNA matches it firmly. Rows may omit the clone size; those that give it use once, few, many or a size class.

>TRBV2|-|TRBJ2-7|-
CASVYGQGSYEQYF
TGTGCCAGCGTCTACGGGCAGGGTAGTTACGAGCAGTACTTC
>TRBV5-1|TRBD1|TRBJ2-7|-
CASSPPGQTVYEQYF
TGCGCCAGCAGCCCACCGGGACAGACAGTCTACGAGCAGTACTTC
>TRBV20-1|TRBD2|TRBJ2-1|-
CSATTSVIYNEQFF
TGCAGTGCGACCACTAGCGTGATTTACAATGAGCAGTTCTTC
>TRBV5-6|TRBD1|TRBJ1-5|many
CASSPAGQGDQPQHF
TGTGCCAGCAGCCCCGCGGGACAGGGTGATCAGCCCCAGCATTTT
>TRBV27|TRBD1|TRBJ2-7|few
CASRKTGVYEQYF
TGTGCCAGCAGGAAAACAGGGGTCTACGAGCAGTACTTC
>TRBV5-1|TRBD2|TRBJ2-1|-
CASSPDPLAGYNEQFF
TGCGCCAGCAGCCCGGACCCCCTAGCGGGGTACAATGAGCAGTTCTTC
>TRBV7-9|-|TRBJ2-1|few
CASSLGSGPAGGNEQFF
TGTGCCAGCAGCTTAGGAAGCGGCCCTGCTGGGGGGAATGAGCAGTTCTTC
>TRBV2|TRBD2|TRBJ2-7|many
CASSAFGGRVYEQYF
TGTGCCAGCAGTGCCTTTGGCGGGAGGGTCTACGAGCAGTACTTC
>TRBV20-1|-|TRBJ2-5|few
CSASYTGVDQETQYF
TGCAGTGCTAGTTATACGGGAGTAGATCAAGAGACCCAGTACTTC
>TRBV5-1|TRBD2|TRBJ2-1|-
CASSSLNSGGVNEQFF
TGCGCCAGCAGCTCCCTGAATAGCGGGGGGGTCAATGAGCAGTTCTTC
>TRBV2|TRBD2|TRBJ2-1|-
CASTGTSGSYNEQFF
TGTGCCAGCACCGGGACTAGCGGGAGCTACAATGAGCAGTTCTTC
>TRBV6-2/TRBV6-3|-|TRBJ1-5|-
CASNAGFMDQAQHF
TGTGCCAGCAATGCGGGCTTTATGGATCAGGCCCAGCATTTT
>TRBV20-1|-|TRBJ2-2|-
CSARDPGGGSGELFF
TGCAGTGCTAGAGATCCTGGGGGCGGGTCCGGGGAGCTGTTTTTT
>TRBV29-1|-|TRBJ2-7|few
CSVVREGGYEQYF
TGCAGCGTTGTTCGAGAAGGGGGCTACGAGCAGTACTTC
>TRBV5-1|-|TRBJ2-2|many
CASSPTGGRRIGELFF
TGCGCCAGCAGCCCCACGGGGGGCCGAAGAATCGGGGAGCTGTTTTTT
>TRBV12-3/TRBV12-4|TRBD1|TRBJ1-5|-
CASSPTGADQPQHF
TGTGCCAGCAGTCCGACAGGGGCCGATCAGCCCCAGCATTTT
>TRBV14|-|TRBJ2-7|-
CASSQMPGTSYEQYF
TGTGCCAGCAGCCAGATGCCAGGGACCTCCTACGAGCAGTACTTC
>TRBV30|-|TRBJ2-6|few
CAWTRRSGANVLTF
TGTGCCTGGACCAGACGCTCTGGGGCCAACGTCCTGACTTTC
>TRBV3-1|-|TRBJ1-1|few
CASSQDMLLGDTEAFF
TGTGCCAGCAGCCAAGATATGCTCCTAGGGGACACTGAAGCTTTCTTT
>TRBV6-1|-|TRBJ1-2|-
CASSPARGAYGYTF
TGTGCCAGCAGCCCCGCCCGCGGGGCCTATGGCTACACCTTC
>TRBV7-9|-|TRBJ2-1|few
CASSLAAPGRGLNEQFF
TGTGCCAGCAGCTTAGCGGCCCCGGGGCGCGGTCTTAATGAGCAGTTCTTC
>TRBV6-5|-|TRBJ1-6|-
CASSRINSPLHF
TGTGCCAGCAGCCGGATAAATTCACCCCTCCACTTT
>TRBV4-3|-|TRBJ2-7|-
CASSYRLEEAYEQYF
TGCGCCAGCAGCTACAGACTAGAGGAGGCCTACGAGCAGTACTTC
>TRBV11-2|-|TRBJ1-1|-
CASSLIDRNTEAFF
TGTGCCAGCAGCTTAATCGACAGGAACACTGAAGCTTTCTTT
>TRBV5-1|-|TRBJ2-3|many
CASSFADTQYF
TGCGCCAGCAGCTTTGCAGATACGCAGTATTTT
>TRBV6-2/TRBV6-3|TRBD2|TRBJ2-1|few
CASRLLAGAEYEQFF
TGTGCCAGCAGACTCCTAGCGGGAGCCGAGTATGAGCAGTTCTTC
>TRBV20-1|-|TRBJ2-7|-
CSARARTNPFHVNEQYF
TGCAGTGCTAGAGCTCGTACTAACCCCTTTCACGTCAACGAGCAGTACTTC
>TRBV4-3|-|TRBJ2-3|few
CASSQDRRGPSTDTQYF
TGCGCCAGCAGCCAAGACAGGCGGGGGCCTAGCACAGATACGCAGTATTTT
>TRBV28|TRBD2|TRBJ2-7|-
CASSPMLAGQFSYEQYF
TGTGCCAGCAGCCCCATGCTAGCGGGACAGTTCTCCTACGAGCAGTACTTC
>TRBV6-1|TRBD1|TRBJ2-2|few
CASSRTGGGPGELFF
TGTGCCAGCAGTAGAACAGGGGGCGGGCCCGGGGAGCTGTTTTTT
>TRBV7-9|-|TRBJ1-3|few
CASSPRGGGPSGNTIYF
TGTGCCAGCAGCCCAAGAGGTGGGGGTCCCTCTGGAAACACCATATATTTT
>TRBV2|-|TRBJ1-6|-
CASRGEGGSPLHF
TGTGCCAGCAGGGGAGAAGGCGGTTCACCCCTCCACTTT